This T cell receptor (beta chain) was recorded in a study of T cell responses to AZD1222 COVID-19 vaccine. Study observations and caveats: Nearly half of the spike-specific TCRs reportedly recognize variant regions that carry no mutations.

Turning to this clone: Its matching antigen is unknown.

The V gene lost 6 bases and the J gene lost 3 bases, with 9 bases spanning the gap. Germline V gene lookup returns CDR1 MNHEY and CDR2 SVGAGI. The CDR3 totals 12 residues. Assay used: immunoSEQ multiplex PCR; TCRdb lists only in-frame clones, some missing. This table has about 130,000 clones, roughly 90% appearing once. Source: peripheral blood, taken on day 0 of AZD1222 vaccination. The source of this sequence is an adult in good health. The chain links TRBV6-5 to TRBJ2-7; maybe TRBD2 (6 bases). The CDR3 region has the DNA TGTGCCAGCAGGGCGGGGAGCTACGAGCAGTACTTC. Protein product: CASRAGSYEQYF.